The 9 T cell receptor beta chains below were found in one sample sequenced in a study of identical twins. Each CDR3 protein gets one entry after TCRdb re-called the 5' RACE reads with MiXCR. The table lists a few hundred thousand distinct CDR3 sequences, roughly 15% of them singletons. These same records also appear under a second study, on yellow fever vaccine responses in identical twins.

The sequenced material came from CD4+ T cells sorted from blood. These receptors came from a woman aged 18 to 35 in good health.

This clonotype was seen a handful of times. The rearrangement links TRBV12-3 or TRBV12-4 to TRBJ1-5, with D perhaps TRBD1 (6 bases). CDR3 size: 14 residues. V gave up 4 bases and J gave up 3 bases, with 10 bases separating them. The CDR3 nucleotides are TGTGCCAGCAGTTCCGACAGGCTCAATCAGCCCCAGCATTTT. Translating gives CASSSDRLNQPQHF.

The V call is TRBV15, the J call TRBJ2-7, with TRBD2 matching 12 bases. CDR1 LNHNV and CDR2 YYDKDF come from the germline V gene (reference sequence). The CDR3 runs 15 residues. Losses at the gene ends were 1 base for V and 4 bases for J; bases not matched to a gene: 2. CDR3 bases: TGTGCCACCAGCAGAGGGACTAGCGGGAATTACGAGCAGTACTTC. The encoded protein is CATSRGTSGNYEQYF.

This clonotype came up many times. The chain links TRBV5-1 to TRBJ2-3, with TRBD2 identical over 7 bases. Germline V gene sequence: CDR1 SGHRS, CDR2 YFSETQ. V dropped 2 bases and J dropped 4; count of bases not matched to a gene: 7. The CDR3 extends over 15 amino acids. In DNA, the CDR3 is TGCGCCAGCAGCTTTGGACTAGACTTCGCAGATACGCAGTATTTT. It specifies CASSFGLDFADTQYF.

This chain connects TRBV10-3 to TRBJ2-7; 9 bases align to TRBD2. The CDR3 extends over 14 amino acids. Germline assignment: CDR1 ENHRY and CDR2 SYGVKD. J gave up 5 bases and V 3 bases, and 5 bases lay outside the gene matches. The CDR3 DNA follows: TGTGCCATCAGTGATACTAGCGGGTTAGACGAGCAGTACTTC. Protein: CAISDTSGLDEQYF.

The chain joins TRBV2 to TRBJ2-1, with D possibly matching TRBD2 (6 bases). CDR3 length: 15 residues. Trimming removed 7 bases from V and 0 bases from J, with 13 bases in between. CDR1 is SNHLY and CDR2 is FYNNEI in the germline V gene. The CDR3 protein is CASIREDSSYNEQFF. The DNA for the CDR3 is TGTGCCAGCATAAGGGAGGATAGCTCCTACAATGAGCAGTTCTTC.

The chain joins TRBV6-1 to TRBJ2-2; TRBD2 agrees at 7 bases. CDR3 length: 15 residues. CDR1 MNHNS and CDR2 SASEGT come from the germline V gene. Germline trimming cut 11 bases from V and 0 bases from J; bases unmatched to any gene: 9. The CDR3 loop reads CAAKSGLANTGELFF. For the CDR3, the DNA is TGTGCCGCCAAAAGCGGACTAGCGAACACCGGGGAGCTGTTTTTT.

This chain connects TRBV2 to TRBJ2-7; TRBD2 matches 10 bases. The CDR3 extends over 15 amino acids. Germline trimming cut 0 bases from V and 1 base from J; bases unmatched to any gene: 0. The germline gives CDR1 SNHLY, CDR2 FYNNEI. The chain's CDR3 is CASSEASGRSYEQYF. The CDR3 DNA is TGTGCCAGCAGTGAAGCTAGCGGGAGGTCCTACGAGCAGTACTTC.

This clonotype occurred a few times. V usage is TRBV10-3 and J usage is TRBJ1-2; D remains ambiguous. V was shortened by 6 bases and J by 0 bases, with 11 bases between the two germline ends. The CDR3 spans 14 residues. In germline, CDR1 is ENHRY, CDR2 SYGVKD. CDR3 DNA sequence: TGTGCCATCAGCGACACCGGGTCTAACTATGGCTACACCTTC. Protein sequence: CAISDTGSNYGYTF.

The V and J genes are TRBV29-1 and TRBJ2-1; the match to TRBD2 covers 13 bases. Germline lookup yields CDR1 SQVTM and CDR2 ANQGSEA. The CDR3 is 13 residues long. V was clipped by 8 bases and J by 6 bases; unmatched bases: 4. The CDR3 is CSPWTSGSNEQFF. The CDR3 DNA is TGCAGCCCCTGGACTAGCGGGAGCAATGAGCAGTTCTTC.